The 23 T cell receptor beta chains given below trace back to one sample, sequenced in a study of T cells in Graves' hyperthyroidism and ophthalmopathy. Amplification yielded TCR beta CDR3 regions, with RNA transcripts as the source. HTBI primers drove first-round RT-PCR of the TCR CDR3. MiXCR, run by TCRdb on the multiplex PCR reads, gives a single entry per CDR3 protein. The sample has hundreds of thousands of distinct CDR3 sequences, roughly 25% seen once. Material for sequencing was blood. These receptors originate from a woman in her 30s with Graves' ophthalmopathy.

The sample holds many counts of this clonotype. The CDR3: CASSSRLAGRETQYF. CDR3 sequence (DNA): TGTGCCAGCAGCTCGAGACTAGCGGGGAGGGAGACCCAGTACTTC. The chain carries TRBV13 and TRBJ2-5; 11 bases align to TRBD2. Germline CDR1 is PRHDT and CDR2 is FYEKMQ (reference sequence). V dropped 4 bases and J dropped 5; count of bases not matched to a gene: 6. The CDR3 is 15 amino acids.

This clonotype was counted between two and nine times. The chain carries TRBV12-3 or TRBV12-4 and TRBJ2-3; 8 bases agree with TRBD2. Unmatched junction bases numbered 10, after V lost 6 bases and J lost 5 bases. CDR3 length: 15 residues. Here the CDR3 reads CASSPRGGVGDTQYF. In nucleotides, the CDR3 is TGTGCCAGCAGCCCCCGGGGGGGGGTCGGAGATACGCAGTATTTT.

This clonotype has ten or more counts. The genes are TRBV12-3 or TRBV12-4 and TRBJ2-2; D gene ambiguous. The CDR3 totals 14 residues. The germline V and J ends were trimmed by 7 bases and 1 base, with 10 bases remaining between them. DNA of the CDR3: TGTGCCAGCACGGCAGGTTGGAACACCGGGGAGCTGTTTTTT. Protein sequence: CASTAGWNTGELFF.

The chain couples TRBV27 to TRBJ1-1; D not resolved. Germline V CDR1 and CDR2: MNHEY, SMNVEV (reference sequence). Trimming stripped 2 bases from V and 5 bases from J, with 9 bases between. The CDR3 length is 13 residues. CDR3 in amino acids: CASSLNKVTEAFF. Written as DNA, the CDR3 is TGTGCCAGCAGTTTAAATAAAGTAACTGAAGCTTTCTTT.

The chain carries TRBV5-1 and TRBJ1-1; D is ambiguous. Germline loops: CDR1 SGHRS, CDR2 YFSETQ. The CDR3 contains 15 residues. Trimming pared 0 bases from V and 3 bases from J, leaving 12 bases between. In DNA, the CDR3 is TGCGCCAGCAGCTTGGCACGGCACAGTTACACTGAAGCTTTCTTT. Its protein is CASSLARHSYTEAFF.

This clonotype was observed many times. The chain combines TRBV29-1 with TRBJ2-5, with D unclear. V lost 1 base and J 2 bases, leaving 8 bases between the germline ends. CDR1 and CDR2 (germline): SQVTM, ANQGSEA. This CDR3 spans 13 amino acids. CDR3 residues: CSVEVAEQETQYF. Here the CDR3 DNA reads TGCAGCGTTGAAGTGGCAGAGCAAGAGACCCAGTACTTC. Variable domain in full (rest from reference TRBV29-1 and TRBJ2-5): SAVISQKPSRDICQRGTSLTIQCQVDSQVTMMFWYRQQPGQSLTLIATANQGSEATYESGFVIDKFPISRPNLTFSTLTVSNMSPEDSSIYLCSVEVAEQETQYFGPGTRLLVL.

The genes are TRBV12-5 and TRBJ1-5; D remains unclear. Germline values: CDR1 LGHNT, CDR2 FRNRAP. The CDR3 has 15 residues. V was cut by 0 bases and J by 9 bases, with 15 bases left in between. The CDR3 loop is CASGLVLGGSGPQHF. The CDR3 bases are TGTGCTAGTGGTTTGGTACTGGGCGGCAGCGGGCCCCAGCATTTT.

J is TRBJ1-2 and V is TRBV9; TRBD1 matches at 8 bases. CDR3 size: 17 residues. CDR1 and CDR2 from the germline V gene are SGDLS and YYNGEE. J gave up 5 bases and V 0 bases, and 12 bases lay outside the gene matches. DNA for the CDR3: TGTGCCAGCAGCGTAGAGCCAGGGGGCGAGAAGTGGTATGGCTACACCTTC. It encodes CASSVEPGGEKWYGYTF.

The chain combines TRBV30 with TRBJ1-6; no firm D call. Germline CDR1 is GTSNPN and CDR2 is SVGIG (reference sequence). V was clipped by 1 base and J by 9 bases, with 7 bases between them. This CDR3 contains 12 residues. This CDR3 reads CAWSGTGSPLHF. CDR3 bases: TGTGCCTGGAGTGGGACCGGTTCACCCCTCCACTTT.

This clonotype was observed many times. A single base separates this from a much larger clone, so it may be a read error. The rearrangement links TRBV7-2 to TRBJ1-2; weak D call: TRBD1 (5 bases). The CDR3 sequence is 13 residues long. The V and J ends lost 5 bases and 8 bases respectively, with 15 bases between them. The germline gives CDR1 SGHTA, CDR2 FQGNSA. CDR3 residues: CASSLNGGGGYTF. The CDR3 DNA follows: TGTGCCAGCAGCCTGAACGGGGGAGGCGGCTACACCTTC.

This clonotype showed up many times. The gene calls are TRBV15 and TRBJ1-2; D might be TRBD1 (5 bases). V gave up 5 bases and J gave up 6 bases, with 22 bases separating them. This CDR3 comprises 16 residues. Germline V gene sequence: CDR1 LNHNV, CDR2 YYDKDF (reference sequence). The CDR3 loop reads CATSPELLGRRDGYTF. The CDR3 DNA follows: TGTGCCACCAGCCCCGAACTATTGGGGCGAAGGGATGGCTACACCTTC.

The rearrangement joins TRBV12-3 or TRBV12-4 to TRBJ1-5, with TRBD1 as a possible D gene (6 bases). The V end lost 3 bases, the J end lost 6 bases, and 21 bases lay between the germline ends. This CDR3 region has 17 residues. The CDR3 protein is CASSFSGQGNLGQPQHF. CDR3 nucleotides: TGTGCCAGCAGTTTTTCGGGGCAGGGGAATCTTGGTCAGCCCCAGCATTTT.

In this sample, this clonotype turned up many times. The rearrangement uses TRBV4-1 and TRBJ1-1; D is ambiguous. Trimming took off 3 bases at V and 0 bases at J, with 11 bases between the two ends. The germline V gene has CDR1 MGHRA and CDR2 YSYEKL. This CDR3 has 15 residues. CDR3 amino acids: CASSQIIGLNTEAFF. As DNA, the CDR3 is TGCGCCAGCAGCCAGATTATTGGCCTGAACACTGAAGCTTTCTTT.

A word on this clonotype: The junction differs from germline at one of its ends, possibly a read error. The CDR3 region is CASRQTSGRVYEQYF. In nucleotides, the CDR3 is TGTGCCAGCAGACAAACTAGCGGGAGAGTTTACGAGCAGTACTTT. The gene calls are TRBV28 and TRBJ2-7; TRBD2 matches 11 bases. CDR1 and CDR2 from the germline V gene are MDHEN and SYDVKM. CDR3 size: 15 residues. Together with reference TRBV28 and TRBJ2-7, the CDR3 gives the full variable domain: DVKVTQSSRYLVKRTGEKVFLECVQDMDHENMFWYRQDPGLGLRLIYFSYDVKMKEKGDIPEGYSVSREKKERFSLILESASTNQTSMYLCASRQTSGRVYEQYFGPGTRLTVT.

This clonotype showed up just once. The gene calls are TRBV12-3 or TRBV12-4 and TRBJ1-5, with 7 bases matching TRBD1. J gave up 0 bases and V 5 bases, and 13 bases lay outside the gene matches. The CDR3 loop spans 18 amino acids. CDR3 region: CASSPNAGGVYSNQPQHF. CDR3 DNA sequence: TGTGCCAGCAGTCCCAATGCAGGGGGAGTATATAGCAATCAGCCCCAGCATTTT.

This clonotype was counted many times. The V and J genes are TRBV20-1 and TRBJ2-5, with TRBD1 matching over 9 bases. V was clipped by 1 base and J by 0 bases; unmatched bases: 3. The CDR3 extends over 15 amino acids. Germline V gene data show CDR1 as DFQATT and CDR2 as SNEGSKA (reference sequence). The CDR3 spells CSARGDRAYQETQYF. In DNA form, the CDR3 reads TGCAGTGCTAGAGGGGACAGGGCTTACCAAGAGACCCAGTACTTC.

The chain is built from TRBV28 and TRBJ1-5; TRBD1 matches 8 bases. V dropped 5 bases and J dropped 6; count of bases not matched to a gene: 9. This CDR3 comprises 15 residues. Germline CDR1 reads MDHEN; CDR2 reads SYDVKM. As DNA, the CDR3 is TGTGCCAGCAGTCCCCGGACAGGGAGGAGTCAGCCCCAGCATTTT. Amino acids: CASSPRTGRSQPQHF.

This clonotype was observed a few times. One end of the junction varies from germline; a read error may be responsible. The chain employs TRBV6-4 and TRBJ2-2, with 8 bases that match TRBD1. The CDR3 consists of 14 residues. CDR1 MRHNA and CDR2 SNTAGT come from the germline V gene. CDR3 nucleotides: TGTGCCAGCAGTGTGGGACAGGACACCGGAGAGCTGTTTTTT. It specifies CASSVGQDTGELFF.

CDR3 protein: CSASPYVANYGYTF. The CDR3 DNA follows: TGCAGTGCTAGCCCCTATGTGGCCAACTATGGCTACACCTTC. This rearrangement joins TRBV20-1 to TRBJ1-2; D unresolved. The CDR3 totals 14 residues. Trimming stripped 3 bases from V and 2 bases from J, with 13 bases between. The germline V gene encodes CDR1 DFQATT and CDR2 SNEGSKA (reference sequence).

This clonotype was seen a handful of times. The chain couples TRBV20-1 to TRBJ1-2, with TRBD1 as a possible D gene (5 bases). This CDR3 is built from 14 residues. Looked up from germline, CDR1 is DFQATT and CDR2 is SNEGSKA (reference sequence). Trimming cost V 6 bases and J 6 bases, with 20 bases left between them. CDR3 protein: CSAYRDGLFHGYTF. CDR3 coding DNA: TGCAGTGCATACCGGGACGGACTTTTCCATGGCTACACCTTC.

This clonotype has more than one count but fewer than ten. The CDR3 spells CASKPSFRERANYGYTF. CDR3 in DNA: TGTGCCAGCAAACCCTCGTTCCGGGAGAGAGCTAACTATGGCTACACCTTC. The chain couples TRBV6-1 to TRBJ1-2; D ambiguous. This CDR3 comprises 17 residues. Germline V gives CDR1 MNHNS, CDR2 SASEGT. The ends were cut back, 7 bases at V and 0 bases at J, with 21 bases in the middle.

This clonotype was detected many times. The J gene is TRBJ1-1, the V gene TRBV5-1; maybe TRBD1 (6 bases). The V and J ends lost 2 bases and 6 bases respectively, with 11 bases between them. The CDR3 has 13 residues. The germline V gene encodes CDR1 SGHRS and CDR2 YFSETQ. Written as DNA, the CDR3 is TGCGCCAGCAGCTTACAGGGCGGATCTGAAGCTTTCTTT. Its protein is CASSLQGGSEAFF.

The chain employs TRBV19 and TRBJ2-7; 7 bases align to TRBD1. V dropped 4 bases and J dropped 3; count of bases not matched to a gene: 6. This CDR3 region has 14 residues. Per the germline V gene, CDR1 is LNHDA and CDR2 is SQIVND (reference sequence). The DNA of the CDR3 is TGTGCCAGTAGTACTCCGGGACAGCTCTACGAGCAGTACTTC. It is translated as CASSTPGQLYEQYF.